There are many counts of the clone carrying this TCR beta chain. What it binds is not known. Per germline, CDR1 LGHDT and CDR2 YNNKEL (reference sequence). The CDR3 is made up of 18 amino acids. Losses at the gene ends were 1 base for V and 3 bases for J; bases not matched to a gene: 12. Diagnosing involved the use of clinical symptoms, serum thyroxine and TRAb, thyroid ultrasound and orbital computed tomography. Using 10 ml of fresh peripheral blood, PBMCs were prepared. The data were obtained in a study of T cells in Graves' hyperthyroidism and ophthalmopathy. Overall study findings and caveats: Blood also showed most of the thyroid clonotypes that were expanded above 0.001.

The investigators amplified TCR beta CDR3 regions from RNA transcripts. In the first-round RT-PCR of the TCR CDR3, the HTBI primer set was used. TCRdb analysed the multiplex PCR reads with MiXCR anew, one entry per CDR3 protein. In the table there are roughly 380,000 distinct CDR3 sequences, 14% of which are singletons. The source of this sequence is an older woman with Graves' hyperthyroidism. The sequencing input was blood. The rearrangement uses TRBV3-1 and TRBJ2-5; 9 nucleotides agree with TRBD2. CDR3 protein: CASSQVDGLAITKETQYF. The CDR3 DNA is TGTGCCAGCAGCCAAGTTGACGGACTAGCGATCACTAAAGAGACCCAGTACTTC.